This entry is about one T cell receptor beta chain. This sample stems from a study of shared clonotypes between healthy human individuals. Libraries were prepared by immunoSEQ multiplex PCR; TCRdb keeps only in-frame clonotypes and omits some of them. The data contain about 1,500,000 clones, roughly 97% of them singletons. V lost 6 bases and J lost 4; bases outside the gene matches: 13. CDR3 length equals 16 residues. Germline V CDR1 and CDR2: SNHLY, FYNNEI. This receptor was identified in a man younger than 40 in good health. The J gene is TRBJ2-5, the V gene TRBV2, with TRBD1 identical over 8 bases. The sequenced sample was naive CD4+ T cells sorted from blood. The subset was: CD45RA+ positively selected. CDR3 in DNA: TGTGCCAGCAGCTCGGGACAGGTTGTATATAGAGAGACCCAGTACTTC. It specifies CASSSGQVVYRETQYF.